This TCR beta chain was captured by sequencing in a study of molecular identifiers for immune sequencing clone quantification (dated by TCRdb to between 2017 and 2018). For the wider study: For a replicate experiment, the RNA from either about 20,000 or 100,000 naive CD8 T cells was divided into five aliquots, and four of those aliquots went on to sequencing. The study was a methods study using CD8 T cells to benchmark molecular-identifier clustering-based TCR repertoire sequencing (MIDCIRS) and TCR RNA copy counting. Study-wide findings and limitations: When barcode sub-clustering was omitted, TCR diversity was inflated by chimeric consensus sequences, with chimeras reaching as high as 47%. In CMV-specific effector cells, over 99% of molecules were held by clones above 20 RNA copies, whereas under 1% of molecules were held by such clones in naive cells. Highly expanded clone sizes could be underestimated if identical TCR molecules share a barcode. A single cell's worth of spiked-in Jurkat TCR RNA was reported detectable even among some 920,000 naive CD8 T cells. Approximately 3.3 recovered TCR RNA copies per cell were obtained by modeling, versus around 10 by digital PCR, implying a capture efficiency of 30% to 35%. Naive libraries contained spiked-in Jurkat TCR RNA (10 copies' worth), which is not part of the donor repertoire.

The method behind the library was PCR. This sample was sequenced with an Illumina HiSeq 4000. Bulk TCR libraries were generated as previously described, with the TCR primers listed in Table S5 used. Total RNA was purified with the Qiagen AllPrep DNA/RNA kit. Before analysis, reads from multiple sequencing runs of one library were combined. As for how the authors treated the data: Only reads with exact TCR constant sequence were kept, trimmed to 150 nt, and grouped by their 12-nt molecular barcodes. Within each barcode group, reads were sub-clustered at a 15% Levenshtein threshold, and quality-weighted consensus sequences were built per RNA molecule. Non-functional sequences were excluded, and lower-count sequences lying one edit away from another sequence were also excluded. Based on a fit of two negative binomial distributions, barcode sub-clusters having less than 20% of the maximum read count were discarded. TCRdb trimmed the raw reads at Q25, called clones with MiXCR and kept productive beta chains. Each CDR3 protein gets just one entry, which takes the most common genes and DNA from the rows behind it. The V and J calls follow TCRdb's processing rather than the paper's. The sample table shows some 65,000 distinct CDR3 sequences, and approximately 17% are seen once. The ten largest clones add up to about 1.6% of the sample.

Libraries of naive CD8 T cells were built from approximately 20,000 to 1,000,000 sorted cells, with 10%, 30% or 50% of the purified RNA used. Naive CD8 T cells were FACS-sorted as CD8+CD4-CCR7+CD45RA+ on a BD FACSAria II into RLT Plus buffer. Detection sensitivity was tested by spiking Jurkat RNA equal to roughly nine TCR copies' worth into samples containing roughly 19,000-1,100,000 naive CD8 T cells. CD8 T cells were enriched using RosetteSep CD8+ T Cell Enrichment Cocktail and Ficoll-Paque, and the enriched cells then underwent ACK red cell lysis. Concerning this clonotype: The antigen this receptor binds is unknown. Qualities for individual bases were not recorded, and no much larger clone is one base off.

Taken from cysteine to phenylalanine, the CDR3 has 16 residues. The CDR3 DNA has 48 bases and is translated from base 1. Trimming leaves V shorter by 0 bases and J shorter by 4 bases, with the junction holding 2 bases beyond the gene matches. According to the germline V gene, CDR1 reads LGHNT and CDR2 reads FRNRAP. The TCR was taken from a human donor in good health. Some libraries in this study had Jurkat cell RNA spiked in. Sample: naive CD8+ T cells from blood, with Jurkat cell RNA spiked in. The label giving this sample's cell subset or site can be read as: FACS-sorted CD8+CD4-CCR7+CD45RA+ naive T cells. The V gene is TRBV12-5 and the J gene is TRBJ2-1; 11 bases in between match TRBD2. The CDR3 amino acid sequence is: CASGLVGTSGYNEQFF. The DNA is as follows: TGTGCTAGTGGTTTGGTTGGGACTAGCGGTTACAATGAGCAGTTCTTC.